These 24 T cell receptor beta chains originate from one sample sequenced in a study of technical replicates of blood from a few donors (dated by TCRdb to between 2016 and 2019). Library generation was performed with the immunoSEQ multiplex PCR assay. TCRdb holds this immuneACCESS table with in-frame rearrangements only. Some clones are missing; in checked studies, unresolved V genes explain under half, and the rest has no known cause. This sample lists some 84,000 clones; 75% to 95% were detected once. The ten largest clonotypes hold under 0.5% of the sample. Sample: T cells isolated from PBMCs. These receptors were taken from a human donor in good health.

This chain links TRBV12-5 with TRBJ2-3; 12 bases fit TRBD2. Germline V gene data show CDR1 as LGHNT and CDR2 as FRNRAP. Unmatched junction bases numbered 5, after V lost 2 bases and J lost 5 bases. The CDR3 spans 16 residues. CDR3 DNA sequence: TGTGCTAGTGGTTTGACGACTAGCGGGAGAGGAGATACGCAGTATTTT. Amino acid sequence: CASGLTTSGRGDTQYF. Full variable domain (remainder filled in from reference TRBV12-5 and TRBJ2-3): DARVTQTPRHKVTEMGQEVTMRCQPILGHNTVFWYRQTMMQGLELLAYFRNRAPLDDSGMPKDRFSAEMPDATLATLKIQPSEPRDSAVYFCASGLTTSGRGDTQYFGPGTRLTVL.

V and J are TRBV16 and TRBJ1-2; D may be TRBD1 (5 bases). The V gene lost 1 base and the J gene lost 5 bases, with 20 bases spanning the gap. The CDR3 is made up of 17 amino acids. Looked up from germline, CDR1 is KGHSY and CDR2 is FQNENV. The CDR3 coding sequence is TGTGCCAGCAGCCAATATTCGGGCGCGGGGACGACTTATGGCTACACCTTC. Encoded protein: CASSQYSGAGTTYGYTF.

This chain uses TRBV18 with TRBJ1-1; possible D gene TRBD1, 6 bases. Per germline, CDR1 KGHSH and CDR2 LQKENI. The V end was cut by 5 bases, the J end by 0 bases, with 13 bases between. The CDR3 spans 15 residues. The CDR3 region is CASSSLGQLNTEAFF. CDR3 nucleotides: TGTGCCAGCTCATCCCTTGGACAGCTGAACACTGAAGCTTTCTTT.

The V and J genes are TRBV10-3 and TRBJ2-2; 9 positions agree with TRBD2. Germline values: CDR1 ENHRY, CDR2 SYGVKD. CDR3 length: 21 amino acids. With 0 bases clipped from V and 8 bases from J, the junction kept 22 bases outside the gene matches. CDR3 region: CAISESYGLAPDPQKTGELFF. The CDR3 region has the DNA TGTGCCATCAGTGAGTCCTACGGACTAGCGCCGGATCCGCAAAAGACTGGGGAGCTGTTTTTT.

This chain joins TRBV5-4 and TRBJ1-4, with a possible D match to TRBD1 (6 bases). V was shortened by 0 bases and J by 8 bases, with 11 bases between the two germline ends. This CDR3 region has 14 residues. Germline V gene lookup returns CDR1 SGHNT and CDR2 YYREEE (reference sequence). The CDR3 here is CASSLEGGREKLFF. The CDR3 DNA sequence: TGTGCCAGCAGCTTGGAGGGGGGGAGAGAAAAACTGTTTTTT.

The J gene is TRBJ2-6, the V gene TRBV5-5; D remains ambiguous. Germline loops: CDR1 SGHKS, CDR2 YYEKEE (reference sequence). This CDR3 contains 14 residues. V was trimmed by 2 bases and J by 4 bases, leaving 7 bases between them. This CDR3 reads CASSFRFGANVLTF. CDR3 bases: TGTGCCAGCAGCTTCAGATTCGGGGCCAACGTCCTGACTTTC.

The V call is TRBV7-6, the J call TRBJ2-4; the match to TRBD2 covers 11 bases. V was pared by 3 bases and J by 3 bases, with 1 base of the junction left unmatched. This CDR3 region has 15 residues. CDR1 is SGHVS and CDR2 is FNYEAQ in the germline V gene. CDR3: CASSFGTSGKNIQYF. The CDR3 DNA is TGTGCCAGCAGCTTCGGGACTAGCGGCAAAAACATTCAGTACTTC.

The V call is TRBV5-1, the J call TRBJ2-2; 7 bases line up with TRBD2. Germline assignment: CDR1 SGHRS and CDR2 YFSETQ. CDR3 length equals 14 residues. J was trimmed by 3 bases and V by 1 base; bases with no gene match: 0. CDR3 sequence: CASSLRGDTGELFF. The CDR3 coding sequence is TGCGCCAGCAGCTTGCGGGGGGACACCGGGGAGCTGTTTTTT.

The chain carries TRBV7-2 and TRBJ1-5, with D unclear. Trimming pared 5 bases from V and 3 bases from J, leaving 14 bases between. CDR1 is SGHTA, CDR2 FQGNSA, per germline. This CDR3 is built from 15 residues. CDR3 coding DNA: TGTGCCAGCAGCCTATCAGGTGTCCCCAATCAGCCCCAGCATTTT. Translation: CASSLSGVPNQPQHF.

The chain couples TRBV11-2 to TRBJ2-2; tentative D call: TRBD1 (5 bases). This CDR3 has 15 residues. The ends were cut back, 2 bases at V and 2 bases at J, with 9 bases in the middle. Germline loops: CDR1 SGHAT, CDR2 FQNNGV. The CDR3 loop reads CASSLPRANTGELFF. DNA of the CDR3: TGTGCCAGCAGCTTACCCAGGGCAAACACCGGGGAGCTGTTTTTT.

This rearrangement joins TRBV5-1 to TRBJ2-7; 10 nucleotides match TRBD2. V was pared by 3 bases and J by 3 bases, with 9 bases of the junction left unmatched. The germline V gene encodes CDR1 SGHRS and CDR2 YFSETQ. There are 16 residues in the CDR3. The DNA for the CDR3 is TGCGCCAGCAGCTCGTCTAGCGGGGGCCTGATCTACGAGCAGTACTTC. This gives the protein CASSSSSGGLIYEQYF.

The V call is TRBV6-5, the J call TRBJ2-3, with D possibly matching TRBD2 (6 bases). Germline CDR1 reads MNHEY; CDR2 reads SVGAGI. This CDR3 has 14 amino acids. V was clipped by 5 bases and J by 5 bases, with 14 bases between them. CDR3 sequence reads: CASSRGLPQDTQYF. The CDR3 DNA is TGTGCCAGCAGTCGGGGACTCCCCCAAGATACGCAGTATTTT.

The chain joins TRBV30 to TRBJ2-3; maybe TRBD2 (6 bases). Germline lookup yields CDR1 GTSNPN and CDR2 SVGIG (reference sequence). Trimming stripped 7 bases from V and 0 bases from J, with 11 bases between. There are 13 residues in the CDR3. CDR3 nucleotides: TGTGCCTCCCTTGGGGGGAGCACAGATACGCAGTATTTT. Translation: CASLGGSTDTQYF.

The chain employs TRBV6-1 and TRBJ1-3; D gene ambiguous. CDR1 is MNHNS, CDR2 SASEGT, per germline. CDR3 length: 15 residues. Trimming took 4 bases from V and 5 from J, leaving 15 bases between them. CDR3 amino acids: CASSGPRAVRNTIYF. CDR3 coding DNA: TGTGCCAGCAGTGGCCCGAGGGCAGTTCGAAACACCATATATTTT.

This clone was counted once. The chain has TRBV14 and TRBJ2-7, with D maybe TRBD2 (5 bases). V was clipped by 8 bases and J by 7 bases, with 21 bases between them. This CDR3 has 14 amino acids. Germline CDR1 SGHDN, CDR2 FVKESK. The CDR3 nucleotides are TGTGCCAGCCATGCTTTTGTCAGGACTGCGGAGCAGTACTTC. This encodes CASHAFVRTAEQYF.

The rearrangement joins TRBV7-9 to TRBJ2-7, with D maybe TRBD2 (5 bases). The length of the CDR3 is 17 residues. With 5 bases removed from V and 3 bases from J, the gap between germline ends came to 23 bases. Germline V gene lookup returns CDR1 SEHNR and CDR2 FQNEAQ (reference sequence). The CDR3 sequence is CASSHTLGGREIYEQYF. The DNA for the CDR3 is TGTGCCAGCAGCCATACCCTTGGAGGACGGGAAATCTACGAGCAGTACTTC.

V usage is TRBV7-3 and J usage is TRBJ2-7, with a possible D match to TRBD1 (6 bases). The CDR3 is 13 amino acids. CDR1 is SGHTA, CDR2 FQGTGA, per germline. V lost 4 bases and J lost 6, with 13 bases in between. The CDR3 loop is CASSSMGDIEQYF. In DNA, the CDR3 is TGTGCCAGCAGCTCCATGGGGGACATCGAGCAGTACTTC.

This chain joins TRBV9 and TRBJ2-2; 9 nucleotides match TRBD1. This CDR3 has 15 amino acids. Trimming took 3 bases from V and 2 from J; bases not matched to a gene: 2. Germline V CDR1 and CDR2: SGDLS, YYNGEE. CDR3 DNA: TGTGCCAGCAGCGGGGACAGGGATAACACCGGGGAGCTGTTTTTT. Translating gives CASSGDRDNTGELFF.

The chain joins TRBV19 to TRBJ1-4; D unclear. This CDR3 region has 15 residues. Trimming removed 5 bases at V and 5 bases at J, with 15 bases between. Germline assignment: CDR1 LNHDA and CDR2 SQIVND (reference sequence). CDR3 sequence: CASSPRSGVNEKLFF. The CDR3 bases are TGTGCCAGTAGTCCCCGATCCGGGGTCAATGAAAAACTGTTTTTT.

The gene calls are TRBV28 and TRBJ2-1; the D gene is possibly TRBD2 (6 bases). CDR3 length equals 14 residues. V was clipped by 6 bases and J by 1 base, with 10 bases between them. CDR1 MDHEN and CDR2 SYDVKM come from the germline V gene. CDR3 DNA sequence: TGTGCCAGCAGACTAGCCGGTTCCTACAATGAGCAGTTCTTC. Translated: CASRLAGSYNEQFF.

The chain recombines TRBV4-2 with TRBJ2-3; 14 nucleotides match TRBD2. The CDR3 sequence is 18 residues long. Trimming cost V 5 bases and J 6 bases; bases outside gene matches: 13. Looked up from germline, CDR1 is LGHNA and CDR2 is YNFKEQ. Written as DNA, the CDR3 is TGTGCCAGCAGCGAAGTGCCGGGACTAGCGGGAGTTGGGGATACGCAGTATTTT. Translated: CASSEVPGLAGVGDTQYF.

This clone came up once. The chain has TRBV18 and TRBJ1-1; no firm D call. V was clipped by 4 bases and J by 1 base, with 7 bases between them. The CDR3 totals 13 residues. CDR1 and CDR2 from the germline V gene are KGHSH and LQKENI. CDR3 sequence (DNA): TGTGCCAGCTCACTAGAGGGGAACACTGAAGCTTTCTTT. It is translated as CASSLEGNTEAFF.

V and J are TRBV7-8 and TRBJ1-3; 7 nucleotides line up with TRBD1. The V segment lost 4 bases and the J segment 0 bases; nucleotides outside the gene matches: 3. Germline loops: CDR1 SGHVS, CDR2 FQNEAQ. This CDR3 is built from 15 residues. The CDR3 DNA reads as TGTGCCAGCAGCTGGGACAGTTTCTCTGGAAACACCATATATTTT. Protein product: CASSWDSFSGNTIYF.

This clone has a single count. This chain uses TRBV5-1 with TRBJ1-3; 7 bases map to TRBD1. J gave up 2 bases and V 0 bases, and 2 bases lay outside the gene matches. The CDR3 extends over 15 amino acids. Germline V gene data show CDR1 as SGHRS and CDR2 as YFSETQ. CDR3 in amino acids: CASSLGTGAGNTIYF. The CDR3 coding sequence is TGCGCCAGCAGCTTGGGAACAGGGGCTGGAAACACCATATATTTT.